This T cell receptor beta chain was identified in a study of blood T cell repertoires in COVID-19. Overall study context: COVID-19 samples, acute and convalescent, were from the United States, Italy and Spain. The analysed material was cDNA or gDNA that came from T cells, B-cell-depleted T cells, or PBMCs.

Authors' analysis steps: Reference gene primers were amplified, and this amplification served to estimate nucleated cell counts. The method was immunoSEQ multiplex PCR; TCRdb's version includes in-frame clones alone and lacks a portion of them. V and J calls and clone size come straight from that table; D and trimming were deduced from the DNA. Of under 200,000 clones in the sample, roughly 86% are singletons; the top ten hold approximately 7.7%. V lost 6 bases and J 6 bases, leaving 18 bases between the germline ends. This CDR3 contains 15 residues. Germline assignment: CDR1 MDHEN and CDR2 SYDVKM. The genes are TRBV28 and TRBJ1-5; D possibly corresponds to TRBD1 (5 bases). The TCR originated in a middle-aged man who had recovered from COVID-19. Sequencing was done on a sample of peripheral blood. The CDR3 DNA reads TGTGCCAGCAGATACAACGGGGGGTCGGGTCAGCCCCAGCATTTT. Residues: CASRYNGGSGQPQHF.